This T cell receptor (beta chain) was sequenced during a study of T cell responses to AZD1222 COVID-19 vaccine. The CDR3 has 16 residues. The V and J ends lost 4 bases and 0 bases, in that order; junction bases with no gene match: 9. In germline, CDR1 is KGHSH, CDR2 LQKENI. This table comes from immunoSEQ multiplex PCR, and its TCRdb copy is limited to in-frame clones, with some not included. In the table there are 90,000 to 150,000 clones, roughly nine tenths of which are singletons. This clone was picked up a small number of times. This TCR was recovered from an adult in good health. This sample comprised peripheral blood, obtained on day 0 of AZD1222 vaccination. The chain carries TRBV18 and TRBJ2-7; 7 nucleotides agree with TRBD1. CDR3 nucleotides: TGTGCCAGCTCACAGGGGGCGGAGGAAGGCTCCTACGAGCAGTACTTC. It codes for CASSQGAEEGSYEQYF.